The clone carrying this TCR beta chain was observed a few times. Its antigen is undetermined. This sample was included in a study of OX40 agonist ivuxolimab in advanced cancers. Study-level information: Ivuxolimab, an antibody that agonizes OX40 (CD134), was administered to the patients. Study results and limitations: Low normalized T-cell clonal expansion was additionally recorded for some nonresponders.

The germline gives CDR1 SGHDN, CDR2 FVKESK. This CDR3 comprises 16 residues. Germline trimming cut 5 bases from V and 1 base from J; bases unmatched to any gene: 6. Clones were sequenced by immunoSEQ multiplex PCR, and TCRdb holds only the in-frame ones, with some missing. The top ten hold 21% of the sample, which has 35,000 to 45,000 clones, more than 70% seen once. This sequence was found in an adult with an advanced solid tumor such as melanoma, head and neck, liver or kidney cancer. The sequencing here drew on CD4+ or CD8+ T cells sorted from blood, taken in a trial of the OX40 agonist ivuxolimab. The chain joins TRBV14 to TRBJ2-5; 11 bases fit TRBD2. CDR3 nucleotides: TGTGCCAGCAGCTCATGGACTAGCGGGTCCCAAGAGACCCAGTACTTC. Translation gives CASSSWTSGSQETQYF.